This T cell receptor beta chain was captured by sequencing in a study of OX40 agonist ivuxolimab in advanced cancers. Looking at the study overall: Patients with prior anti-PD-1, anti-PD-L1 or anti-CTLA-4 therapy were eligible; less than 50% had some. Findings and limits, study-wide: Antigen targets of the expanded peripheral T cells went undetermined.

TCRdb's copy holds only in-frame clones and misses some; the assay was immunoSEQ multiplex PCR. The table has about 20,000 clones, approximately 83% seen once. The CDR3 is 16 amino acids. V was shortened by 3 bases and J by 7 bases, with 21 bases between the two germline ends. From germline, CDR1 is LNHNV and CDR2 YYDKDF (reference sequence). With regard to this clone: As yet, its antigen is unknown.

This receptor was identified in an adult with an advanced solid tumor such as melanoma, head and neck, liver or kidney cancer. The sequenced sample was CD4+ or CD8+ T cells sorted from blood, obtained in a trial of the OX40 agonist ivuxolimab. This sequence joins TRBV15 and TRBJ1-2; D call uncertain. Written as DNA, the CDR3 is TGTGCCACCAGCAGCCCCGCCGGGCCAGCCTCGGTTGGCTACACCTTC. Translating gives CATSSPAGPASVGYTF.